This paragraph reports one T cell receptor (beta chain). Other DNA sequences in the same sample also yield this CDR3. The sample comes from a study of CD8+ T cells in alopecia areata. The germline V gene encodes CDR1 SGHDT and CDR2 YYEEEE. The CDR3 consists of 13 residues. Trimming pared 2 bases from V and 2 bases from J, leaving 7 bases between. Peripheral blood and lesional scalp punch biopsies came from alopecia areata patients. cDNA reverse transcribed from extracted RNA served as the sequencing template. Some clones are missing from TCRdb's copy, which holds only in-frame ones; the method was immunoSEQ multiplex PCR. This repertoire shows 150,000 to 200,000 clones, approximately 56% found once; its top ten account for around 15%.

Sequences were derived from CD4+ T cells sorted from blood, sampled at week 0. The chain couples TRBV5-6 to TRBJ1-2; unclear D gene. This TCR was recovered from a human donor with alopecia areata. The CDR3 loop is CASSFGRNYGYTF. The CDR3 DNA sequence: TGTGCCAGCAGCTTCGGACGGAACTATGGCTACACCTTC.